This TCR beta chain was documented in a study of persistence of HIV-infected CD4 T cells. For the study at large: The sample holds CD4+ T cells responsive to CMV or HIV-1 Gag.

Stimulation used 9 to 10 ug/mL lysate from CMV-infected fibroblasts. Memory cells lacking CD40L and CD69 with high CD45RO were sorted. For at least 4 years, plasma HIV-1 RNA was undetectable (<50 copies/mL). General study results and limits: Rare CMV-responding cells carrying HIV-1 proviruses were not analyzed separately for TCR. CMV- and Gag-responding cells had lower TCRbeta richness than CD3/CD28-responding cells.

This was the immunoSEQ version 4 assay in survey mode. Profiling relied on immunoSEQ multiplex PCR, and the TCRdb table lists in-frame clones only, not all of them. The table includes tens of thousands of clones, around 75% detected once. As for this clone: What it binds is unknown.

Germline trimming cut 5 bases from V and 7 bases from J; bases unmatched to any gene: 15. This CDR3 contains 18 residues. Germline assignment: CDR1 SGHVS and CDR2 FQNEAQ. Sequenced material: CD4+ T cells sorted from PBMCs after approximately 19-hour stimulation, taken from a patient who received antiretroviral therapy. The chain employs TRBV7-8 and TRBJ1-4; 11 bases align to TRBD1. The receptor's source is an adult man with HIV who was CMV-seropositive. The CDR3 is CASSQTGTGGVSGEKLFF. The CDR3 region has the DNA TGTGCCAGCAGCCAAACTGGGACAGGGGGAGTTTCGGGTGAAAAACTGTTTTTT.